This T cell receptor (beta chain) was captured by sequencing in a study of control samples from healthy donors and cancer patients. Profiling relied on immunoSEQ multiplex PCR, and the TCRdb table lists in-frame clones only, not all of them. The table records 150,000 or so clones, 92% of them present only once. The CDR3 loop spans 15 amino acids. J lost 1 base, V lost 1 base, and 0 bases had no gene match. Germline V gene sequence: CDR1 SGHTA, CDR2 FQGTGA. The rearrangement uses TRBV7-3 and TRBJ2-2; the match to TRBD1 covers 7 bases. Sequencing was carried out using blood. This sequence was found in a woman aged 25-40 years in good health. Here the CDR3 DNA reads TGTGCCAGCAGCTTAAGGACAGGGAACACCGGGGAGCTGTTTTTT. Its translation: CASSLRTGNTGELFF. Complete variable domain (other parts from reference TRBV7-3 and TRBJ2-2): GAGVSQTPSNKVTEKGKYVELRCDPISGHTALYWYRQSLGQGPEFLIYFQGTGAADDSGLPNDRFFAVRPEGSVSTLKIQRTERGDSAVYLCASSLRTGNTGELFFGEGSRLTVL.